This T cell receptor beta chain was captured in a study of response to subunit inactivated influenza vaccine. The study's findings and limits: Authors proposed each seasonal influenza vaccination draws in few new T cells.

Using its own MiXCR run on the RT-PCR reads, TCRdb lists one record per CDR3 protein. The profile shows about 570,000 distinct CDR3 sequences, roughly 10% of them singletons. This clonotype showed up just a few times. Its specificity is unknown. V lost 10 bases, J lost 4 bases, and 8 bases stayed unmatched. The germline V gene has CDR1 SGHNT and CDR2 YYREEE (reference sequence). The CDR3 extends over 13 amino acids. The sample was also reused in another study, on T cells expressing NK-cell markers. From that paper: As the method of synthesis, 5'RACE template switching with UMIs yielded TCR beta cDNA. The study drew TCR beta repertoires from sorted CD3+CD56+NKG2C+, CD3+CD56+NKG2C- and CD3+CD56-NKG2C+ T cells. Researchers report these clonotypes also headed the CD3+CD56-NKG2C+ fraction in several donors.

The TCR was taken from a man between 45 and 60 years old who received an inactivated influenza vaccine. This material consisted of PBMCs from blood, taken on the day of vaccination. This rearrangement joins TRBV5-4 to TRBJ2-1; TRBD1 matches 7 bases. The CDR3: CALSRDRYNEQFF. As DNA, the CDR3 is TGTGCCTTGTCCCGGGACAGATACAATGAGCAGTTCTTC.